The 19 T cell receptor beta chains given below trace back to one sample, sequenced in a study of blood T cell repertoires in COVID-19. Sequenced by immunoSEQ multiplex PCR; TCRdb stores in-frame clones only, minus some. This sample has about 240,000 clones, with roughly 83% found just once. Sequencing was carried out using peripheral blood. These receptors all stem from a woman over 75 with acute or convalescent COVID-19.

This clone was seen just once. This chain uses TRBV7-3 with TRBJ2-1; TRBD2 might be the D (7 bases). Trimming removed 2 bases at V and 7 bases at J, with 15 bases between. From germline, CDR1 is SGHTA and CDR2 FQGTGA. The CDR3 loop spans 15 amino acids. The CDR3 reads CASSLGGASRNEQFF. In DNA form, the CDR3 reads TGTGCCAGCAGCTTAGGGGGGGCCTCTAGGAATGAGCAGTTCTTC.

The chain recombines TRBV7-9 with TRBJ2-1, with TRBD1 matching over 7 bases. Germline trimming cut 4 bases from V and 6 bases from J; bases unmatched to any gene: 12. There are 16 residues in the CDR3. Germline-derived CDR1 and CDR2 are SEHNR and FQNEAQ (reference sequence). DNA for the CDR3: TGTGCCAGCAGCTCGCGGCCCGGGACAGTTACCAATGAGCAGTTCTTC. Translated, it gives CASSSRPGTVTNEQFF.

The genes are TRBV19 and TRBJ2-1; possible D gene TRBD1, 5 bases. Per the germline V gene, CDR1 is LNHDA and CDR2 is SQIVND (reference sequence). V dropped 10 bases and J dropped 8 bases, with 12 bases sitting between them. The CDR3 totals 11 residues. As DNA, the CDR3 is TGTGCCACCTCTAGGGGCTATGAGCAGTTCTTC. Protein sequence: CATSRGYEQFF.

The chain carries TRBV3-1 (or the pseudogene TRBV3-2) and TRBJ1-1; TRBD1 agrees at 7 bases. The CDR3 runs to 13 residues. V lost 4 bases, J lost 3 bases, and 2 bases stayed unmatched. Germline V gene data show CDR1 as LGHDT and CDR2 as YNNKEL (reference sequence). CDR3 region: CASSLDRDTEAFF. CDR3 DNA sequence: TGTGCCAGCAGCCTCGACAGGGACACTGAAGCTTTCTTT.

The chain has TRBV5-1 and TRBJ2-1; D is possibly TRBD2 (5 bases). The germline V and J ends were trimmed by 0 bases and 9 bases, with 13 bases remaining between them. This CDR3 region has 14 residues. Per the germline V gene, CDR1 is SGHRS and CDR2 is YFSETQ. CDR3 sequence: CASSLGRRLGEQFF. The CDR3, as DNA: TGCGCCAGCAGCTTGGGGAGGCGGCTCGGTGAGCAGTTCTTC.

The chain has TRBV6-5 and TRBJ2-5; TRBD1 matches 9 bases. This CDR3 contains 13 residues. Per germline, CDR1 MNHEY and CDR2 SVGAGI. The V gene end was trimmed by 6 bases and the J gene end by 5 bases; junction bases not matched to a gene: 4. The CDR3 protein is CASSFDRGETQYF. As DNA, the CDR3 is TGTGCCAGCAGCTTCGACAGGGGGGAGACCCAGTACTTC.

The chain combines TRBV28 with TRBJ1-5, with 10 nucleotides matching TRBD1. V lost 8 bases and J lost 6; bases outside the gene matches: 7. The CDR3 runs to 14 residues. CDR1 is MDHEN and CDR2 is SYDVKM in the germline V gene. CDR3 sequence reads: CASHGQGVSQPQHF. The CDR3 region has the DNA TGTGCCAGCCACGGACAGGGGGTGAGTCAGCCCCAGCATTTT. The whole variable domain, remainder taken from reference TRBV28 and TRBJ1-5, is DVKVTQSSRYLVKRTGEKVFLECVQDMDHENMFWYRQDPGLGLRLIYFSYDVKMKEKGDIPEGYSVSREKKERFSLILESASTNQTSMYLCASHGQGVSQPQHFGDGTRLSIL.

V and J are TRBV7-2 and TRBJ2-2, with D possibly matching TRBD2 (7 bases). CDR1 is SGHTA and CDR2 is FQGNSA in the germline V gene. This CDR3 is 15 amino acids long. V was shortened by 5 bases and J by 5 bases, with 15 bases between the two germline ends. The CDR3 loop reads CASSLMKGGTGELFF. CDR3 sequence (DNA): TGTGCCAGCAGCCTGATGAAGGGGGGGACCGGGGAGCTGTTTTTT.

This chain joins TRBV19 and TRBJ2-6; unclear D gene. V was shortened by 3 bases and J by 0 bases, with 6 bases between the two germline ends. Germline lookup yields CDR1 LNHDA and CDR2 SQIVND (reference sequence). CDR3 length equals 15 residues. The CDR3 is CASSMPTSGANVLTF. The CDR3 nucleotides read TGTGCCAGTAGTATGCCTACCTCTGGGGCCAACGTCCTGACTTTC.

The chain is built from TRBV27 and TRBJ2-5, with D possibly matching TRBD2 (5 bases). V lost 4 bases and J 4 bases, leaving 10 bases between the germline ends. CDR1 MNHEY and CDR2 SMNVEV come from the germline V gene (reference sequence). CDR3 size: 13 residues. The CDR3, as DNA: TGTGCCAGCAGTTCCCAGCGGCGAGAGACCCAGTACTTC. Translated: CASSSQRRETQYF.

About this clone itself: The same CDR3 also results from other DNA sequences found in this sample. The chain joins TRBV2 to TRBJ1-2; 8 nucleotides match TRBD1. The V gene's germline CDR1 is SNHLY and CDR2 FYNNEI. V was pared by 6 bases and J by 8 bases, with 8 bases of the junction left unmatched. There are 13 residues in the CDR3. The CDR3 DNA follows: TGTGCCAGCAGCCTAGGACAGGGCGGCGGCTACACCTTC. It codes for CASSLGQGGGYTF.

This clone was detected once. This chain connects TRBV19 to TRBJ1-2, with D perhaps matching TRBD1 (6 bases). CDR1 is LNHDA, CDR2 SQIVND, per germline (reference sequence). Trimming cost V 6 bases and J 1 base, with 21 bases left between them. This CDR3 region has 17 residues. The DNA of the CDR3 is TGTGCCAGTAGCGGCGGTAGGGGGAGAGGAAGTAACTATGGCTACACCTTC. Encoded protein: CASSGGRGRGSNYGYTF.

This chain joins TRBV28 and TRBJ1-3; D ambiguous. V was shortened by 4 bases and J by 0 bases, with 19 bases between the two germline ends. CDR1 and CDR2 (germline): MDHEN, SYDVKM. This CDR3 has 18 residues. Written as DNA, the CDR3 is TGTGCCAGCAGTTCCCCCCGGGAGGTTAAGAGCTCTGGAAACACCATATATTTT. Translation gives CASSSPREVKSSGNTIYF.

This chain joins TRBV28 and TRBJ2-7; TRBD2 might be the D (7 bases). The CDR3 is 15 amino acids. Germline V lookup: CDR1 MDHEN, CDR2 SYDVKM. The germline V and J ends were trimmed by 6 bases and 3 bases, with 18 bases remaining between them. As DNA, the CDR3 is TGTGCCAGCAGCAAACCCGGGGGAGGGGGCTACGAGCAGTACTTC. Translating gives CASSKPGGGGYEQYF.

This chain links TRBV4-2 with TRBJ2-5; maybe TRBD2 (5 bases). Germline assignment: CDR1 LGHNA and CDR2 YNFKEQ. The CDR3 has 17 residues. V was clipped by 4 bases and J by 5 bases, with 23 bases between them. The CDR3 coding sequence is TGTGCCAGCAGCCGGAACGGGAATGGGGAAGATACGGAGACCCAGTACTTC. This sequence encodes CASSRNGNGEDTETQYF.

V usage is TRBV6-1 and J usage is TRBJ2-3, with 8 bases matching TRBD1. CDR1 is MNHNS, CDR2 SASEGT, per germline. V was pared by 2 bases and J by 4 bases, with 5 bases of the junction left unmatched. CDR3 length: 15 residues. The CDR3 DNA reads as TGTGCCAGCAGTGAAATGGGACAGGCTGCAGATACGCAGTATTTT. It is translated as CASSEMGQAADTQYF.

This chain connects TRBV28 to TRBJ1-5; D ambiguous. Trimming pared 8 bases from V and 5 bases from J, leaving 16 bases between. The germline gives CDR1 MDHEN, CDR2 SYDVKM. The CDR3 length is 14 residues. The CDR3 here is CASGQVGSDQPQHF. CDR3 bases: TGTGCCAGCGGCCAGGTAGGCAGTGATCAGCCCCAGCATTTT. Full variable domain (rest looked up from reference TRBV28 and TRBJ1-5): DVKVTQSSRYLVKRTGEKVFLECVQDMDHENMFWYRQDPGLGLRLIYFSYDVKMKEKGDIPEGYSVSREKKERFSLILESASTNQTSMYLCASGQVGSDQPQHFGDGTRLSIL.

This sequence joins TRBV28 and TRBJ1-6; D is possibly TRBD1 (6 bases). With 2 bases removed from V and 0 bases from J, the gap between germline ends came to 23 bases. The CDR3 loop spans 21 amino acids. Germline V gene sequence: CDR1 MDHEN, CDR2 SYDVKM. CDR3 bases: TGTGCCAGCAGTTTAGAGGATGGGTTCGGGGGGCCTAGCTCCTATAATTCACCCCTCCACTTT. Its translation: CASSLEDGFGGPSSYNSPLHF.

The chain carries TRBV5-1 and TRBJ2-6; D not resolved. This CDR3 has 15 amino acids. Germline V gene sequence: CDR1 SGHRS, CDR2 YFSETQ. With 4 bases removed from V and 0 bases from J, the gap between germline ends came to 8 bases. The CDR3 sequence is CASSLLISGANVLTF. Here the CDR3 DNA reads TGCGCCAGCAGCCTACTCATCTCTGGGGCCAACGTCCTGACTTTC.